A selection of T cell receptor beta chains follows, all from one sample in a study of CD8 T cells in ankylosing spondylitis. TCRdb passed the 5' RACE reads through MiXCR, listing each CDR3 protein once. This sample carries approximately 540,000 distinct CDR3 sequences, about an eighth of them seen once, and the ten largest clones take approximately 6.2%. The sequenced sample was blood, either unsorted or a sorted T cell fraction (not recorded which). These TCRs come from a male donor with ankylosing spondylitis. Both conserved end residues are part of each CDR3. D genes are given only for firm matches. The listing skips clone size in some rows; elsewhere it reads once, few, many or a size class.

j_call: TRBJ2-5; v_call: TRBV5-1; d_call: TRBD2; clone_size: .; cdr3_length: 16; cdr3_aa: CASSPYEAGGYQTQYF; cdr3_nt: TGCGCCAGCAGCCCCTATGAAGCGGGAGGGTATCAGACCCAGTACTTC
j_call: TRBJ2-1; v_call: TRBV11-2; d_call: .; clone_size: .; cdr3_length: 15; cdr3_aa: CASSLDFGARNEQFF; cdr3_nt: TGTGCCAGCAGCTTAGATTTTGGCGCACGCAATGAGCAGTTCTTC
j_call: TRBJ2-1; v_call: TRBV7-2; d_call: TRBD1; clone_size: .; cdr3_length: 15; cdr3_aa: CASSKEGGPYNEQFF; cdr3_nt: TGTGCCAGCAGCAAAGAAGGGGGCCCCTACAATGAGCAGTTCTTC
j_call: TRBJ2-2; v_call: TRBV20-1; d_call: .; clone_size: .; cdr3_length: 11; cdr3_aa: CSGGLGGELFF; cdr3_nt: TGCAGTGGGGGGCTTGGCGGGGAGCTGTTTTTT
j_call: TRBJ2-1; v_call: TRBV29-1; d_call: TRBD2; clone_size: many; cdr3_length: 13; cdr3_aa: CSVTSGSIDEQFF; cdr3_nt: TGCAGCGTTACTAGCGGGAGTATCGATGAGCAGTTCTTC
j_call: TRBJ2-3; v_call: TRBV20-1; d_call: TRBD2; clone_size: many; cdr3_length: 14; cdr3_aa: CSAGLAPSTDTQYF; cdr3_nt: TGCAGTGCTGGACTAGCACCGAGCACAGATACGCAGTATTTT
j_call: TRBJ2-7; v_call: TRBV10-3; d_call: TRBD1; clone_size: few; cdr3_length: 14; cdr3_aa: CAISSSGGPYEQYF; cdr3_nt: TGTGCCATCAGTTCCTCAGGGGGTCCCTACGAGCAGTACTTC
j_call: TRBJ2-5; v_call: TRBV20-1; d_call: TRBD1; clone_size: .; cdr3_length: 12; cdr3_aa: CSARTGEETQYF; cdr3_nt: TGCAGTGCTCGGACAGGGGAAGAGACCCAGTACTTC
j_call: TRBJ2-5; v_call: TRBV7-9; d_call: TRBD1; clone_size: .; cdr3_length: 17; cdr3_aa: CASSLGSGTGSQETQYF; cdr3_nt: TGTGCCAGCAGCTTAGGATCTGGGACAGGGTCCCAAGAGACCCAGTACTTC
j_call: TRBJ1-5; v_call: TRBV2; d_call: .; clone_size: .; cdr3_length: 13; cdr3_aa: CASRGDTNQPQHF; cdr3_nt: TGTGCCAGCAGGGGGGACACCAATCAGCCCCAGCATTTT
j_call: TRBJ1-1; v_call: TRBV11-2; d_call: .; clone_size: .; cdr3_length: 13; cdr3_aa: CASSLAAATEAFF; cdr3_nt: TGTGCCAGCAGCTTAGCTGCGGCCACTGAAGCTTTCTTT
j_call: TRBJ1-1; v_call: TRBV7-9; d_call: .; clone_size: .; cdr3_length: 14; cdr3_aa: CGSREGRGTTEAFF; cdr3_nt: TGTGGCAGCAGAGAGGGAAGAGGAACGACTGAAGCTTTCTTT
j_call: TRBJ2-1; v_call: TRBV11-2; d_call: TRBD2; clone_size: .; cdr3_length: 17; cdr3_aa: CASSLAGLAGARNEQFF; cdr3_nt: TGTGCCAGCAGCTTGGCTGGACTAGCGGGAGCAAGGAATGAGCAGTTCTTC
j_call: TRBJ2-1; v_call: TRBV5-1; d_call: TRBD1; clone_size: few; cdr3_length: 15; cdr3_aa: CASSTNRGMSAVAFF; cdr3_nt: TGCGCCAGCAGCACCAACAGGGGTATGAGCGCGGTTGCGTTCTTC
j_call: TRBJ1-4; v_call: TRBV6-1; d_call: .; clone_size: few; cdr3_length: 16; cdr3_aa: CASSVTAGGGNEKLFF; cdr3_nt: TGTGCCAGCAGTGTGACCGCAGGTGGGGGGAATGAAAAACTGTTTTTT
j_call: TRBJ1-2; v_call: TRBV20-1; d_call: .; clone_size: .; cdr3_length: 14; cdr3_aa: CSARGDGRNYGYTF; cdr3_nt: TGCAGTGCTAGGGGGGACGGAAGGAACTATGGCTACACCTTC
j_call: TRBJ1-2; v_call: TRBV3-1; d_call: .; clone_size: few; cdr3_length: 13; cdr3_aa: CASSQGGIEGYTF; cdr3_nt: TGTGCCAGCAGCCAGGGGGGGATTGAAGGCTACACCTTC
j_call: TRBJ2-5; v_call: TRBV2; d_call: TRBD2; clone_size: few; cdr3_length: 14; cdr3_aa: CASHGGTRRETQYF; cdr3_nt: TGTGCCAGCCATGGGGGGACTAGGAGGGAGACCCAGTACTTC
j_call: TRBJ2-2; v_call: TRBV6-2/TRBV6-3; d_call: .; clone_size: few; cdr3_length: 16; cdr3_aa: CASSYVSAGGYGELFF; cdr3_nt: TGTGCCAGCAGTTACGTGTCGGCAGGGGGGTACGGGGAGCTGTTTTTT
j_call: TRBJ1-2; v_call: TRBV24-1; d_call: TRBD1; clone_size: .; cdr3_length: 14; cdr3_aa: CATSEGDRIYGYTF; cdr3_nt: TGTGCCACCAGTGAGGGGGACAGGATCTATGGCTACACCTTC
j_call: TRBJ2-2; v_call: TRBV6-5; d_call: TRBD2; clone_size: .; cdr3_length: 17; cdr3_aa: CASSYSGLAANTGELFF; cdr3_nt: TGTGCCAGCAGTTACTCTGGACTAGCGGCGAACACCGGGGAGCTGTTTTTT
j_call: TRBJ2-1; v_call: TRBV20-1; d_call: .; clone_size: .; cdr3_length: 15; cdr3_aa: CSAIGGTLVYNEQFF; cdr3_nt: TGCAGTGCTATTGGAGGGACACTAGTTTACAATGAGCAGTTCTTC
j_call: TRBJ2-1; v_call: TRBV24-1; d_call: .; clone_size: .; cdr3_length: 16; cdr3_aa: CATSGRDGSSYNEQFF; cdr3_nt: TGTGCCACCAGTGGCCGGGACGGTAGCTCCTACAATGAGCAGTTCTTC